This T cell receptor beta chain was sequenced during a study of lymphopenia after photon versus proton radiotherapy. Overall study findings and caveats: Survival link was tested only in deceased patients; proton benefit remains a possibility. After the lymphocyte nadir, photon-treated repertoires showed oligoclonal expansion, especially of CD8+ Temra cells.

The CDR3 has 14 amino acids. Trimming removed 4 bases from V and 2 bases from J; junction bases left unmatched: 4. Germline V gene lookup returns CDR1 SGHRS and CDR2 YFSETQ. Clones were read by immunoSEQ multiplex PCR, and TCRdb kept only the in-frame ones, dropping some. The sample lists about 26,000 clones, approximately 85% seen once, with 5.2% in the top ten. Worth noting for this clone: Antigen unknown.

This sequence originates from a man aged 25 to 40 with gastric cancer. The input for sequencing was peripheral blood, taken from a patient treated with photon-based radiotherapy. The chain joins TRBV5-1 to TRBJ2-5; the match to TRBD2 covers 8 bases. The CDR3 protein is CASSASGGQETQYF. CDR3 coding DNA: TGCGCCAGCAGCGCGAGCGGGGGTCAAGAGACCCAGTACTTC.